Listed below are T cell receptor beta chains from one sample, sequenced in a study of T cell responses to AZD1222 COVID-19 vaccine. Generated by immunoSEQ multiplex PCR, the TCRdb table keeps only in-frame clones and is missing some. The top ten hold about 5.2% of the sample, which has 100,000 to 150,000 clones, about 89% seen once. The specimen comprised peripheral blood, sampled on day 0 of AZD1222 vaccination. The source is an adult in good health. The conserved cysteine and the conserved F or W are not part of the CDR3 here.

j_call: TRBJ1-4
v_call: TRBV2
cdr3_aa: ASSELSEREKLF

j_call: TRBJ2-5
v_call: TRBV27
cdr3_aa: ASRRGYGGGVETQY

j_call: TRBJ2-1
v_call: TRBV24-1
cdr3_aa: ATSDMKGDNEQF

j_call: TRBJ1-1
v_call: TRBV30
cdr3_aa: AWSVMGRNTEAF

j_call: TRBJ1-3
v_call: TRBV9
cdr3_aa: ASSVGADSGNTIY

j_call: TRBJ2-5
v_call: TRBV27
cdr3_aa: ASSLSGGRETQY

j_call: TRBJ2-3
v_call: TRBV27
cdr3_aa: ASSNRQGGTDTQY

j_call: TRBJ1-2
v_call: TRBV5-1
cdr3_aa: ASSREGTNYGYT

j_call: TRBJ2-2
v_call: TRBV27
cdr3_aa: ASSLQTGTGELF

j_call: TRBJ2-5
v_call: TRBV6-5
cdr3_aa: ASSIREAETQY

j_call: TRBJ2-1
v_call: TRBV27
cdr3_aa: ASSLGGLAGGPGEQF

j_call: TRBJ2-3
v_call: TRBV19
cdr3_aa: ASSILGRTTDTQY

j_call: TRBJ2-1
v_call: TRBV5-4
cdr3_aa: ASSSKQGSEQF

j_call: TRBJ2-7
v_call: TRBV5-1
cdr3_aa: ASSLGKGYEQY

j_call: TRBJ1-1
v_call: TRBV27
cdr3_aa: ASSPHQGSTEAF

j_call: TRBJ1-5
v_call: TRBV2
cdr3_aa: ASSPWQGGNQPQH

j_call: TRBJ1-2
v_call: TRBV19
cdr3_aa: ASSRAQGILSPNYGYT

j_call: TRBJ1-6
v_call: TRBV5-1
cdr3_aa: ASRDSSYNSPLH

j_call: TRBJ2-6
v_call: TRBV9
cdr3_aa: ASSSSTGGSGANVLT

j_call: TRBJ2-1
v_call: TRBV5-1
cdr3_aa: ASSLDPSGSRYNEQF

j_call: TRBJ1-1
v_call: TRBV2
cdr3_aa: ASNSGQRNTEAF

j_call: TRBJ2-6
v_call: TRBV6-4
cdr3_aa: ASSDTHSSGANVLT

j_call: TRBJ1-3
v_call: TRBV6-5
cdr3_aa: ASSPRQIGNTIY

j_call: TRBJ2-7
v_call: TRBV11-3
cdr3_aa: ASSLAGRGEQY

j_call: TRBJ1-2
v_call: TRBV5-1
cdr3_aa: ASSPGAGGRSLYGYT

j_call: TRBJ1-2
v_call: TRBV5-5
cdr3_aa: ASSLRDGGYT

j_call: TRBJ1-4
v_call: TRBV5-4
cdr3_aa: ASSLGLGEKLF

j_call: TRBJ1-1
v_call: TRBV7-3
cdr3_aa: ASSLKGGTPIEAF

j_call: TRBJ1-3
v_call: TRBV3-1/TRBV3-2
cdr3_aa: ASSPQRNTIY

j_call: TRBJ1-1
v_call: TRBV7-9
cdr3_aa: ASSLAPATEAF

j_call: TRBJ1-1
v_call: TRBV11-3
cdr3_aa: ASSRPWAGRVFGTEAF

j_call: TRBJ1-2
v_call: TRBV27
cdr3_aa: ASSLDRQGDYGYT

j_call: TRBJ1-6
v_call: TRBV27
cdr3_aa: ASSLKQGGWDSPLH

j_call: TRBJ2-5
v_call: TRBV6-5
cdr3_aa: ASKVKPGSAETQY

j_call: TRBJ2-1
v_call: TRBV29-1
cdr3_aa: SVEDSQGAENEQF

j_call: TRBJ2-2
v_call: TRBV5-6
cdr3_aa: ASSLGAGVYTGELF

j_call: TRBJ2-6
v_call: TRBV3-1/TRBV3-2
cdr3_aa: ASSQDSNREKVLT

j_call: TRBJ2-7
v_call: TRBV13
cdr3_aa: ASSLGAGGIPSEQY

j_call: TRBJ1-1
v_call: TRBV9
cdr3_aa: ASSLGGRIGEEAF

j_call: TRBJ1-2
v_call: TRBV7-8
cdr3_aa: ASSHRTYGYT

j_call: TRBJ1-2
v_call: TRBV30
cdr3_aa: AWSVLGAVGYT

j_call: TRBJ1-5
v_call: TRBV21-1
cdr3_aa: ASSKEQPQH

j_call: TRBJ1-2
v_call: TRBV28
cdr3_aa: ASRVGLPPTHGYT

j_call: TRBJ1-3
v_call: TRBV2
cdr3_aa: ASSEGRGLGNTIY

j_call: TRBJ2-7
v_call: TRBV28
cdr3_aa: ASSIGQGTYEQY

j_call: TRBJ2-1
v_call: TRBV18
cdr3_aa: ASSRTAVNEQF

j_call: TRBJ2-1
v_call: TRBV28
cdr3_aa: ASSFDSSYNEQF

j_call: TRBJ1-2
v_call: TRBV2
cdr3_aa: ASSERASNGYT

j_call: TRBJ1-1
v_call: TRBV7-7
cdr3_aa: ASSPSGDGEAF

j_call: TRBJ1-6
v_call: TRBV5-5
cdr3_aa: ASSLVGLDISPLH

j_call: TRBJ1-1
v_call: TRBV9
cdr3_aa: ASSGQSTNTEAF

j_call: TRBJ1-3
v_call: TRBV5-6
cdr3_aa: ASSGTGLGSGNTIY

j_call: TRBJ1-4
v_call: TRBV12-3/TRBV12-4
cdr3_aa: ASSLGEKLF

j_call: TRBJ2-7
v_call: TRBV10-3
cdr3_aa: AITSAGPSYEQY